The T cell receptor (beta chain) under discussion was sequenced for a study of shared clonotypes between healthy human individuals. Notes on the study in general: Sampling covered nothing but blood. Tissue TCR repertoires likely differ from those found in blood.

The assay used deep level. Only in-frame clones appear in the TCRdb table, and some are missing; sequencing was by immunoSEQ multiplex PCR. The sample includes some 92,000 clones, over 40% of them seen just once. The CDR3 has 15 residues. Trimming removed 2 bases at V and 3 bases at J, with 13 bases between. Germline CDR1 MDHEN, CDR2 SYDVKM. Donors were healthy HIV-negative adults without recently reported acute infections or vaccinations. The unsorted samples took 85 million or so PBMCs to get genomic DNA. Notes on this clone: What it recognizes is unknown.

The sequencing sample was made of PBMCs. This clonotype was obtained from a woman aged 40-49 years in good health. Some clones in this sample may be carry-over from other donors' samples. This chain connects TRBV28 to TRBJ2-5; D perhaps matches TRBD2 (6 bases). CDR3 in amino acids: CASSLPGSGKETQYF. DNA of the CDR3: TGTGCCAGCAGTTTACCCGGGAGTGGTAAAGAGACCCAGTACTTC.